The 27 T cell receptor beta chains given below trace back to one sample, sequenced in a study of T cells in Graves' hyperthyroidism and ophthalmopathy. RNA transcripts provided the source from which TCR beta CDR3 regions were amplified. The study used the HTBI primer set for a first-round RT-PCR of the TCR CDR3. TCRdb reprocessed the multiplex PCR reads with MiXCR, giving one entry per CDR3 protein. The data hold hundreds of thousands of distinct CDR3 sequences, with about 13% observed a single time. Sequenced material: blood. These receptors came from a woman aged 40-49 years with Graves' ophthalmopathy.

This clonotype was counted only a few times. The chain recombines TRBV19 with TRBJ2-6; TRBD2 agrees at 7 bases. Trimming removed 10 bases from V and 6 bases from J; junction bases left unmatched: 3. From germline, CDR1 is LNHDA and CDR2 SQIVND (reference sequence). This CDR3 contains 12 residues. CDR3 in DNA: TGTGCCACGGGGGGTGAGGCCAACGTCCTGACTTTC. Its protein product is CATGGEANVLTF.

The chain employs TRBV11-1 and TRBJ1-1; D uncertain. Trimming shortened V by 3 bases and J by 6 bases, and 11 bases separated the two germline ends. This CDR3 is 13 amino acids long. Germline assignment: CDR1 SGHAT and CDR2 FQDESV (reference sequence). CDR3 amino acids: CASSFGVYAEAFF. The CDR3 bases are TGTGCCAGCAGCTTCGGTGTTTACGCTGAAGCTTTCTTT.

This clonotype came up many times. The CDR3 nucleotides are TGCAGTGCTAGCCCCCGCGAACAGGGGCCGAATCAGCCCCAGCATTTT. The encoded protein is CSASPREQGPNQPQHF. This rearrangement joins TRBV20-1 to TRBJ1-5; 7 nucleotides match TRBD1. Germline V lookup: CDR1 DFQATT, CDR2 SNEGSKA (reference sequence). The CDR3 spans 16 residues. Trimming at V came to 3 bases and at J to 4 bases, leaving 12 bases not matched to a gene.

This clonotype showed up many times. The rearrangement links TRBV20-1 to TRBJ1-1; tentatively, D is TRBD1 (6 bases). V was trimmed by 6 bases and J by 3 bases, leaving 14 bases between them. Germline CDR1 reads DFQATT; CDR2 reads SNEGSKA (reference sequence). CDR3 length: 13 amino acids. CDR3 bases: TGCAGTGCCGGATCAGGGGACGACACTGAAGCTTTCTTT. Translated, it gives CSAGSGDDTEAFF.

The chain has TRBV10-2 and TRBJ1-2, with 7 positions matching TRBD1. This CDR3 spans 15 amino acids. V shed 6 bases and J 2 bases; nucleotides not matched to a gene: 9. Germline loops: CDR1 WSHSY, CDR2 SAAADI. This CDR3 is CASSFELTGNYGYTF. In DNA form, the CDR3 reads TGCGCCAGCAGCTTCGAATTGACAGGGAACTATGGCTACACCTTC.

This clonotype came up a few times. The conserved phenylalanine or tryptophan normally closing the CDR3 is absent here, so this likely arose from a read error. The rearrangement joins TRBV2 to TRBJ2-1; possible D gene TRBD1, 7 bases. The CDR3 sequence is 15 residues long. Germline V gene sequence: CDR1 SNHLY, CDR2 FYNNEI. Trimming pared 8 bases from V and 4 bases from J, leaving 18 bases between. In nucleotides, the CDR3 is TGTGCCAGCTCCCCAATGGCAGGGGGGTACAATGAGCAGTTCCTC. The encoded protein is CASSPMAGGYNEQFL.

This clonotype occurred a few times. V and J are TRBV5-6 and TRBJ1-1; D gene unclear. The CDR3 is made up of 14 amino acids. The V gene lost 2 bases and the J gene lost 6 bases, with 14 bases spanning the gap. Germline CDR1 and CDR2: SGHDT and YYEEEE. CDR3 DNA sequence: TGTGCCAGCAGCTTCGACCCCGCCGGCGCTGAAGCTTTCTTT. This sequence encodes CASSFDPAGAEAFF.

At least ten counts were recorded for this clonotype. The junction shows a germline mismatch at one end, possibly a read error. V and J are TRBV2 and TRBJ1-2; D remains ambiguous. Germline values: CDR1 SNHLY, CDR2 FYNNEI. CDR3 length: 16 amino acids. The CDR3 protein is CASREEYYGPNYGYTF. The CDR3 region has the DNA TGTGCCAGCAGGGAAGAATACTACGGCCCTAACTATGGCTACACCTTC.

This clonotype has at least ten counts. The chain links TRBV20-1 to TRBJ2-5; 7 bases agree with TRBD2. CDR3 length equals 14 residues. Germline V CDR1 and CDR2: DFQATT, SNEGSKA (reference sequence). V shed 6 bases and J 4 bases; nucleotides not matched to a gene: 11. This CDR3 is CSARGGSSRETQYF. The CDR3 region has the DNA TGCAGTGCGAGGGGCGGGAGTTCTCGAGAGACCCAGTACTTC.

This clonotype was recorded at least ten times. This chain uses TRBV5-1 with TRBJ2-1; D unresolved. The CDR3 runs to 15 residues. From germline, CDR1 is SGHRS and CDR2 YFSETQ. V lost 0 bases to trimming and J lost 1 base, with 8 bases between them. The chain's CDR3 is CASSLGTVSYNEQFF. CDR3 in DNA: TGCGCCAGCAGCTTGGGGACGGTTTCCTACAATGAGCAGTTCTTC.

This rearrangement joins TRBV20-1 to TRBJ2-7; D unclear. The germline V gene encodes CDR1 DFQATT and CDR2 SNEGSKA (reference sequence). The CDR3 is 14 residues long. Trimming took off 2 bases at V and 7 bases at J, with 18 bases between the two ends. CDR3 in amino acids: CSARSRTPLGEQYF. In DNA form, the CDR3 reads TGCAGTGCTAGATCCAGGACCCCCTTGGGGGAGCAGTACTTC.

At least ten counts were recorded for this clonotype. V usage is TRBV12-5 and J usage is TRBJ1-1; D call uncertain. V dropped 7 bases and J dropped 10 bases, with 22 bases sitting between them. The germline V gene has CDR1 LGHNT and CDR2 FRNRAP. The CDR3 length is 14 residues. The CDR3 nucleotides read TGTGCTAGTGCCTCAACATTACCTGGCCTTGGAGCTTTCTTT. Amino acids: CASASTLPGLGAFF.

This clonotype has at least ten counts. The V call is TRBV20-1, the J call TRBJ2-5; the D call may be TRBD1 or TRBD2 (5 bases each). With 5 bases removed from V and 0 bases from J, the gap between germline ends came to 16 bases. Germline V gives CDR1 DFQATT, CDR2 SNEGSKA (reference sequence). The CDR3 spans 15 residues. CDR3 sequence reads: CSASSIVGDQETQYF. The CDR3 DNA follows: TGCAGTGCTTCCTCCATCGTGGGGGACCAAGAGACCCAGTACTTC.

This clonotype was counted a few times. The V gene is TRBV5-8, the J gene TRBJ2-3, with 8 nucleotides matching TRBD1. From germline, CDR1 is SGHTS and CDR2 YDEGEE. The CDR3 runs to 17 residues. J was trimmed by 3 bases and V by 3 bases; bases with no gene match: 12. This CDR3 reads CASSWGPQGAITDTQYF. The CDR3, as DNA: TGTGCCAGCAGCTGGGGCCCCCAGGGGGCGATAACAGATACGCAGTATTTT.

This clonotype occurred many times. V gene TRBV6-4 combines with J gene TRBJ1-5; no definite D call. The germline V gene has CDR1 MRHNA and CDR2 SNTAGT. Between the trimmed V and J ends, which lost 6 bases and 3 bases, there was a span of 9 bases. This CDR3 spans 13 amino acids. CDR3 nucleotides: TGTGCCAGCAGGCAGGAATACAATCAGCCCCAGCATTTT. It yields the protein CASRQEYNQPQHF.

The chain joins TRBV5-1 to TRBJ2-3; D is possibly TRBD2 (5 bases). Trimming took 3 bases from V and 5 from J, leaving 16 bases between them. In germline, CDR1 is SGHRS, CDR2 YFSETQ. The CDR3 contains 15 residues. The chain's CDR3 is CASSSGMLLQDTQYF. CDR3 DNA sequence: TGCGCCAGCAGCTCGGGAATGTTGTTGCAAGATACGCAGTATTTT.

The chain has TRBV9 and TRBJ2-7; 7 bases are shared with TRBD2. V shed 0 bases, J shed 7 bases, and the junction held 10 bases outside the gene matches. The CDR3 contains 15 residues. The germline CDR1 and CDR2 sequences are SGDLS and YYNGEE. The CDR3 spells CASSVGGGSLDEQYF. The CDR3 bases are TGTGCCAGCAGCGTAGGCGGCGGGAGCCTAGATGAGCAGTACTTC.

This clonotype was seen a handful of times. The chain joins TRBV29-1 to TRBJ1-2; 8 nucleotides match TRBD1. This CDR3 is 13 amino acids long. The germline gives CDR1 SQVTM, CDR2 ANQGSEA. The V gene end was trimmed by 8 bases and the J gene end by 0 bases; junction bases not matched to a gene: 5. CDR3 nucleotides: TGCAGCTTCGACAGGGGTGCTAACTATGGCTACACCTTC. Translation gives CSFDRGANYGYTF.

The chain is built from TRBV28 and TRBJ1-1; 9 bases line up with TRBD1. Looked up from germline, CDR1 is MDHEN and CDR2 is SYDVKM. V lost 0 bases and J lost 7; bases outside the gene matches: 6. The CDR3 length is 15 residues. The CDR3 bases are TGTGCCAGCAGTTTATGGACAGGGGGGGAAATTGAAGCTTTCTTT. Translation gives CASSLWTGGEIEAFF.

This clonotype was detected many times. This chain's CDR3 is CASSYGLAGGRDNEQFF. The CDR3 coding sequence is TGTGCCAGCAGTTACGGACTAGCGGGGGGAAGGGACAATGAGCAGTTCTTC. The chain recombines TRBV12-3 or TRBV12-4 with TRBJ2-1; 14 bases fit TRBD2. The CDR3 loop spans 17 amino acids. The V and J ends lost 4 bases and 5 bases, in that order; junction bases with no gene match: 7.

This clonotype was picked up a small number of times. J is TRBJ2-1 and V is TRBV28; D is unclear. The CDR3 is 12 residues long. The germline V and J ends were trimmed by 6 bases and 5 bases, with 8 bases remaining between them. Germline assignment: CDR1 MDHEN and CDR2 SYDVKM. The CDR3 bases are TGTGCCAGCAGGGCGTGGGACAATGAGCAGTTCTTC. This translates into CASRAWDNEQFF.

This clonotype was picked up many times. The CDR3 DNA sequence: TGTGCCTGGAGTGCAGGGAACGAGCAGTACTTC. The encoded protein is CAWSAGNEQYF. The chain uses TRBV30 and TRBJ2-7; tentatively, D is TRBD1 (5 bases). Germline V gene lookup returns CDR1 GTSNPN and CDR2 SVGIG (reference sequence). The CDR3 consists of 11 residues. Trimming removed 1 base from V and 5 bases from J, with 6 bases in between.

In this sample, this clonotype turned up many times. J is TRBJ1-2 and V is TRBV29-1, with unresolved D. CDR3 length: 13 residues. The V gene's germline CDR1 is SQVTM and CDR2 ANQGSEA. V lost 5 bases to trimming and J lost 0 bases, with 10 bases between them. CDR3: CSVTPPTNYGYTF. CDR3 DNA sequence: TGCAGCGTTACCCCTCCTACTAACTATGGCTACACCTTC.

This clonotype was counted ten times or more. The gene calls are TRBV18 and TRBJ1-1, with D unclear. Germline CDR1 reads KGHSH; CDR2 reads LQKENI. The CDR3 extends over 14 amino acids. Deletions cut 3 bases from V and 0 bases from J, with 8 bases between. CDR3 amino acids: CASSPQIMNTEAFF. The CDR3 bases are TGTGCCAGCTCACCGCAGATAATGAACACTGAAGCTTTCTTT.

This clonotype was seen repeatedly, ten times or more. This chain links TRBV2 with TRBJ1-1; D is unresolved. Germline values: CDR1 SNHLY, CDR2 FYNNEI. This CDR3 has 14 residues. V was trimmed by 3 bases and J by 0 bases, leaving 8 bases between them. The CDR3 coding sequence is TGTGCCAGCAGTGATTCCGGATTGAACACTGAAGCTTTCTTT. Translation gives CASSDSGLNTEAFF.

This clonotype has a count of ten or more. The chain couples TRBV12-3 or TRBV12-4 to TRBJ1-6; D is uncertain. The CDR3 has 11 amino acids. Trimming cost V 6 bases and J 9 bases, with 6 bases left between them. The CDR3 bases are TGTGCCAGCAGCCCGGGTTCACCCCTCCACTTT. This translates into CASSPGSPLHF.

This clonotype was counted between two and nine times. This chain links TRBV9 with TRBJ1-5; no definite D call. Trimming shortened V by 0 bases and J by 5 bases, and 9 bases separated the two germline ends. The CDR3 is 14 residues long. CDR1 is SGDLS and CDR2 is YYNGEE in the germline V gene. This chain's CDR3 is CASSVGPRDQPQHF. The DNA of the CDR3 is TGTGCCAGCAGCGTAGGCCCTCGAGATCAGCCCCAGCATTTT.